This T cell receptor beta chain was identified during a study of T cell changes during pregnancy in multiple sclerosis. This table comes from immunoSEQ multiplex PCR, and its TCRdb copy is limited to in-frame clones, with some not included. In the table there are some 29,000 clones, approximately 86% of which are singletons. V was shortened by 2 bases and J by 6 bases, with 14 bases between the two germline ends. The CDR3 totals 16 residues. Germline V gives CDR1 MNHEY, CDR2 SMNVEV (reference sequence). The rearrangement uses TRBV27 and TRBJ1-6; maybe TRBD1 (6 bases). The receptor was derived from a female donor with multiple sclerosis, enrolled in a pregnancy study. The material sequenced was CD8+ T cells from peripheral blood mononuclear cells, taken before pregnancy. CDR3 nucleotide sequence: TGTGCCAGCAGTTTAAACAGGGAACAGGGTAATTCACCCCTCCACTTT. Its protein product is CASSLNREQGNSPLHF.